The 13 T cell receptor beta chains presented below share a single source sample, sequenced in a study of blood T cell repertoires in COVID-19. Sequencing was performed with immunoSEQ multiplex PCR; in TCRdb, only in-frame clones are kept and a portion is missing. This table holds about 190,000 clones, roughly 81% found once. What was sequenced was peripheral blood. The receptor set was obtained from a woman in her 70s with active or convalescent COVID-19.

The chain uses TRBV6-5 and TRBJ2-1; TRBD2 matches 9 bases. Trimming took 7 bases from V and 5 from J; bases not matched to a gene: 9. This CDR3 region has 15 residues. Germline V CDR1 and CDR2: MNHEY, SVGAGI. CDR3 loop: CASNPLTSGDNEQFF. The CDR3 DNA reads as TGTGCCAGCAACCCTCTGACTAGCGGTGACAATGAGCAGTTCTTC.

The J gene is TRBJ2-1, the V gene TRBV2; TRBD2 agrees at 7 bases. The germline V gene encodes CDR1 SNHLY and CDR2 FYNNEI. Trimming took 3 bases from V and 9 from J; bases not matched to a gene: 8. The CDR3 has 14 amino acids. CDR3 sequence (DNA): TGTGCCAGCAGTGAGTCGGCTAGCGGTAGTGAGCAGTTCTTC. It encodes CASSESASGSEQFF.

The chain links TRBV6-4 to TRBJ2-3; TRBD2 matches 8 bases. Germline V gene sequence: CDR1 MRHNA, CDR2 SNTAGT. The length of the CDR3 is 14 residues. With 6 bases clipped from V and 1 base from J, the junction kept 3 bases outside the gene matches. In nucleotides, the CDR3 is TGTGCCAGCAGCCCGGGAGGGGGCACAGATACGCAGTATTTT. Encoded protein: CASSPGGGTDTQYF.

The gene calls are TRBV9 and TRBJ2-1; the D is unclear. The V gene lost 3 bases and the J gene lost 0 bases, with 10 bases spanning the gap. The CDR3 is made up of 15 amino acids. Germline-derived CDR1 and CDR2 are SGDLS and YYNGEE. CDR3 coding DNA: TGTGCCAGCAGCGCCGCGGATAGCTCCTACAATGAGCAGTTCTTC. Translated, it gives CASSAADSSYNEQFF.

The V gene is TRBV29-1, the J gene TRBJ1-1, with TRBD1 matching 7 bases. The CDR3 has 13 residues. Germline CDR1 reads SQVTM; CDR2 reads ANQGSEA. V was clipped by 7 bases and J by 4 bases; unmatched bases: 9. The CDR3 is CSGTRGLGTEAFF. CDR3 DNA: TGCAGCGGGACCAGGGGGTTGGGCACTGAAGCTTTCTTT.

The genes are TRBV9 and TRBJ2-1; D perhaps matches TRBD2 (5 bases). Germline lookup yields CDR1 SGDLS and CDR2 YYNGEE. Deletions cut 2 bases from V and 7 bases from J, with 13 bases between. The CDR3 loop spans 14 amino acids. The CDR3 is CASSVVTSANEQFF. In DNA form, the CDR3 reads TGTGCCAGCAGCGTCGTAACTAGTGCTAATGAGCAGTTCTTC.

Worth noting for this clone: This sample includes further DNA sequences coding for the same CDR3. The chain uses TRBV5-1 and TRBJ2-6; D may be TRBD1 (5 bases). V gave up 1 base and J gave up 2 bases, with 7 bases separating them. CDR3 length: 15 residues. Germline loops: CDR1 SGHRS, CDR2 YFSETQ. The CDR3 coding sequence is TGCGCCAGCAGCTTGCAGGGCCCTGGGGCCAACGTCCTGACTTTC. Translated, it gives CASSLQGPGANVLTF. Looking up the rest from reference TRBV5-1 and TRBJ2-6 gives the full variable domain: KAGVTQTPRYLIKTRGQQVTLSCSPISGHRSVSWYQQTPGQGLQFLFEYFSETQRNKGNFPGRFSGRQFSNSRSEMNVSTLELGDSALYLCASSLQGPGANVLTFGAGSRLTVL.

V is TRBV11-3 and J is TRBJ2-1, with unresolved D. Between the trimmed V and J ends, which lost 1 base and 6 bases, there was a span of 10 bases. The CDR3 is 14 amino acids. Germline CDR1 and CDR2: SGHNT and YENEEA. CDR3 in DNA: TGTGCCAGCAGCTTAGGGGCCTCAGGCAATGAGCAGTTCTTC. Translation gives CASSLGASGNEQFF.

V and J are TRBV5-1 and TRBJ2-5; 7 nucleotides line up with TRBD1. Germline lookup yields CDR1 SGHRS and CDR2 YFSETQ. V was pared by 3 bases and J by 4 bases, with 3 bases of the junction left unmatched. CDR3 length equals 13 residues. The CDR3 region is CASSSTGRETQYF. For the CDR3, the DNA is TGCGCCAGCAGCTCGACAGGGAGAGAGACCCAGTACTTC.

The chain is built from TRBV24-1 and TRBJ2-2; 8 bases map to TRBD1. Germline trimming cut 4 bases from V and 1 base from J; bases unmatched to any gene: 4. The CDR3 consists of 16 residues. CDR1 and CDR2 (germline): KGHDR, SFDVKD. The CDR3 DNA reads TGTGCCACCAGTGAGTGGACAGGGAGGAACACCGGGGAGCTGTTTTTT. Protein product: CATSEWTGRNTGELFF.

The rearrangement uses TRBV6-6 and TRBJ1-3, with D possibly TRBD1 on 5 matching bases. V was pared by 6 bases and J by 4 bases, with 13 bases between. The CDR3 consists of 14 residues. The V gene's germline CDR1 is MNHNY and CDR2 SVGAGI (reference sequence). Here the CDR3 DNA reads TGTGCCAGCAGGCTCGGGGCGGGAGGAAACACCATATATTTT. Translated: CASRLGAGGNTIYF.

The chain joins TRBV11-2 to TRBJ2-1, with 7 positions matching TRBD2. There are 14 residues in the CDR3. CDR1 and CDR2 from the germline V gene are SGHAT and FQNNGV. After removal of 7 bases from V and 4 bases from J, the junction contained 7 bases not matched to a gene. The CDR3 DNA reads as TGTGCCAGCAAGAGGCTAGCGGCTTACAATGAGCAGTTCTTC. This gives the protein CASKRLAAYNEQFF. Drawing the rest from reference TRBV11-2 and TRBJ2-1, the complete variable domain is EAGVAQSPRYKIIEKRQSVAFWCNPISGHATLYWYQQILGQGPKLLIQFQNNGVVDDSQLPKDRFSAERLKGVDSTLKIQPAKLEDSAVYLCASKRLAAYNEQFFGPGTRLTVL.

This chain uses TRBV12-5 with TRBJ2-3; 8 bases line up with TRBD1. This CDR3 region has 15 residues. After removal of 0 bases from V and 10 bases from J, the junction contained 9 bases not matched to a gene. In germline, CDR1 is LGHNT, CDR2 FRNRAP. In nucleotides, the CDR3 is TGTGCTAGTGGTTTGGTACTGGACAGGGAAAATCCGCAGTATTTT. Translation: CASGLVLDRENPQYF.